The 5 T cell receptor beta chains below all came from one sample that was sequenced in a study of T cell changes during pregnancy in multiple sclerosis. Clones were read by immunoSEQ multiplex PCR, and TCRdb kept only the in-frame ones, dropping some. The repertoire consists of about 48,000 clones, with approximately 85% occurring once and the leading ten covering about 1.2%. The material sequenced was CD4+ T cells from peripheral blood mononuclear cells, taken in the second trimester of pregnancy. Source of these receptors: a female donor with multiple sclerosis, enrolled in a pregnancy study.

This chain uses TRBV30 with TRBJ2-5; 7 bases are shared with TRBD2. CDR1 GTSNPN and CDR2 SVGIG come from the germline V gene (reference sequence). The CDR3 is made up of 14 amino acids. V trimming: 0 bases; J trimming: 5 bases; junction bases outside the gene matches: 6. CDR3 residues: CAWSVWAGVETQYF. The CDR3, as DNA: TGTGCCTGGAGTGTCTGGGCGGGAGTGGAGACCCAGTACTTC.

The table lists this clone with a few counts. CDR3 DNA sequence: TGTGCCAGCAGTTTATACAGGCTGAACACCGGGGAGCTGTTTTTT. Translating it yields CASSLYRLNTGELFF. This chain links TRBV27 with TRBJ2-2; tentative D call: TRBD1 (5 bases). Per the germline V gene, CDR1 is MNHEY and CDR2 is SMNVEV (reference sequence). This CDR3 region has 15 residues. Trimming removed 1 base at V and 1 base at J, with 7 bases between.

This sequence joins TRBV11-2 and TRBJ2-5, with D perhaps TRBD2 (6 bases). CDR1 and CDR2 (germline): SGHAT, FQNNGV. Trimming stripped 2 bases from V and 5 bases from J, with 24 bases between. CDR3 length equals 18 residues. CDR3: CASSLISSGVINSETQYF. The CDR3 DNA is TGTGCCAGCAGCTTAATCTCTTCGGGGGTCATAAACTCTGAGACCCAGTACTTC. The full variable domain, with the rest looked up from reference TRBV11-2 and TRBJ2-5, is EAGVAQSPRYKIIEKRQSVAFWCNPISGHATLYWYQQILGQGPKLLIQFQNNGVVDDSQLPKDRFSAERLKGVDSTLKIQPAKLEDSAVYLCASSLISSGVINSETQYFGPGTRLLVL.

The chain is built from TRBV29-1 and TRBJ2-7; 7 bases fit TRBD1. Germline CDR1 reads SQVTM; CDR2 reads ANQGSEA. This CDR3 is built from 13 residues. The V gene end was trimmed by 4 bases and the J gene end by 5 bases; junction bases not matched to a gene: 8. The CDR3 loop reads CSVGSTGRHEQYF. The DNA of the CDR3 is TGCAGCGTTGGCTCGACAGGGCGCCACGAGCAGTACTTC.

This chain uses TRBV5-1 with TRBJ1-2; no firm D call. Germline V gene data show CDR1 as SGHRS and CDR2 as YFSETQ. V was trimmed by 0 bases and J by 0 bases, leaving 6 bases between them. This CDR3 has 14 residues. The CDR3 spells CASSLESPNYGYTF. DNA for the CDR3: TGCGCCAGCAGCTTGGAGAGTCCTAACTATGGCTACACCTTC.